The rows below give T cell receptor beta chains drawn from one sample of a study of breast tumors, draining lymph nodes, adjacent tissues. Via MiXCR, TCRdb re-called the multiplex PCR reads, giving one row per CDR3 protein. The sample consists of more than 100,000 distinct CDR3 sequences, approximately 20% of them appearing once. The specimen was axillary lymph node tissue. These receptors all stem from a female donor with breast cancer. Some clones in this sample may be carry-over from other donors' samples. CDR3s include the opening cysteine and the closing phenylalanine or tryptophan. D genes are given only for firm matches. Clone size is not always given. Where it is, it says once, few, many or a class for expanded clones.

-	TRBJ1-1	-	TRBV7-2	TGTGCCAGCAGCAAAGGAGGTAGCACTGAAGCTTTCTTT	CASSKGGSTEAFF
TRBD1	TRBJ1-2	few	TRBV5-8	TGTGCCAGCAGCTTGGCGTCAGGGGGGGCATATGGCTACACCTTC	CASSLASGGAYGYTF
-	TRBJ2-2	many	TRBV12-3/TRBV12-4	TGTGCCAGCAGTCCAAACGGACCAACAACCGGGGAGCTGTTTTTT	CASSPNGPTTGELFF
-	TRBJ2-7	many	TRBV29-1	TGCAGCGTCGGTCAGGCGTACGAGCAGTACTTC	CSVGQAYEQYF
-	TRBJ1-6	many	TRBV2	TGTGCCAGCAGCCGGACAAACCCGAAGAGCTCCTATAATTCACCCCTCCACTTT	CASSRTNPKSSYNSPLHF
TRBD1	TRBJ2-7	many	TRBV7-6	TGTGCCAGCAGCTTAGCGCCAGGGGGCAGCTACGAGCAGTACTTC	CASSLAPGGSYEQYF
-	TRBJ1-2	few	TRBV28	TGTGCCAGCAGCACCTCTTTTATCTATGGCTACACCTTC	CASSTSFIYGYTF
TRBD2	TRBJ2-5	-	TRBV9	TGTGCCAGCAGCTCCCATAGCGGGAGGGGAGAGACCCAGTACTTC	CASSSHSGRGETQYF
TRBD1	TRBJ2-3	-	TRBV30	TGTGTGTGGAAGGACAGGGCGGCCCCCGGCACAGATACGCAGTATTTT	CVWKDRAAPGTDTQYF
TRBD2	TRBJ2-1	few	TRBV9	TGTGCCAGCAGCGCGGGCCTCGGGACTAGCGGGAGAGGGCCCCGGGTGGATGAGCAGTTCTTC	CASSAGLGTSGRGPRVDEQFF
-	TRBJ2-3	many	TRBV6-1	TGTGCCAGCAGCCCCCCTATAGTTACGCAGTATTTT	CASSPPIVTQYF
TRBD1	TRBJ2-7	few	TRBV30	TGTGCCTGGAGTGTACGGACAGGGGGCGTGGACGAGCAGTACTTC	CAWSVRTGGVDEQYF
TRBD2	TRBJ2-3	many	TRBV15	TGTGCCACCAGCGGCTTAGCGGGAGCTGGCACAGATACGCAGTATTTT	CATSGLAGAGTDTQYF
-	TRBJ1-6	many	TRBV20-1	TGCAGTGCTAGAGAAGGGGGAGGTGGTTCACCCCTCCACTTT	CSAREGGGGSPLHF
-	TRBJ2-2	once	TRBV11-3	TGTGCCAGCAGCCTCAGCCCCATAGGCGGGGAGCTGTTTTTT	CASSLSPIGGELFF
-	TRBJ1-2	many	TRBV14	TGTGCCAGCAGCCAAAGCTTAACGGGGCCCGGGGTTGGCTACACCTTC	CASSQSLTGPGVGYTF
-	TRBJ2-7	many	TRBV7-9	TGTGCCAGCAGCCTACAGGCCAACGTATACGAGCAGTACTTC	CASSLQANVYEQYF
-	TRBJ2-7	many	TRBV2	TGTGCCAGCAGTGATGGGCGGTTCCCCTCCTACGAGCAGTACTTC	CASSDGRFPSYEQYF
TRBD1	TRBJ2-5	many	TRBV5-6	TGTGCCAGCAGCCGACAGGGGGCTGAGACCCAGTACTTC	CASSRQGAETQYF
-	TRBJ2-5	few	TRBV3-1	TGTGCCAGCAGCCAAGGGAGGGGGCAAGAGACCCAGTACTTC	CASSQGRGQETQYF
-	TRBJ2-5	once	TRBV5-4	TGTGCCAGCAGCGTGCAGGGGGGGGAAGAGACCCAGTACTTC	CASSVQGGEETQYF
-	TRBJ2-1	many	TRBV19	TGTGCCAGTAGTATAGAAGGGACCCGCTCCTACAATGAGCAGTTCTTC	CASSIEGTRSYNEQFF
TRBD2	TRBJ2-1	-	TRBV27	TGTGCCAGCAGTTCCCCCCGGACTAGCGGTACCAATGAGCAGTTCTTC	CASSSPRTSGTNEQFF
-	TRBJ1-2	-	TRBV28	TGTGCCAGCAGTTTCCCGGAGATATACTATGGCTACACCTTC	CASSFPEIYYGYTF
-	TRBJ2-5	many	TRBV20-1	TGCAGTGCTAGAGATTCGGGGATGGGGGAGACCCAGTACTTC	CSARDSGMGETQYF
-	TRBJ2-1	-	TRBV4-1	TGCGCCAGCAGCCAAGGGGGCGGAGCGATCGATGAGCAGTTCTTC	CASSQGGGAIDEQFF
TRBD1	TRBJ2-2	many	TRBV2	TGTGCCAGCAGTGTTACCGGGACAGGGACCGGGGAGCTGTTTTTT	CASSVTGTGTGELFF
TRBD2	TRBJ2-2	many	TRBV20-1	TGCAGTGCCCTAGCGGCGCGGGGATCGGGCACCGGGGAGCTGTTTTTT	CSALAARGSGTGELFF
TRBD2	TRBJ2-1	many	TRBV7-9	TGTGCCAGCAGCTTGGGAGGGGTAGTCTACAATGAGCAGTTCTTC	CASSLGGVVYNEQFF
TRBD2	TRBJ2-1	-	TRBV27	TGTGCCAGCAGTGTAAGGCGGGAGGGAAACAATGAGCAGTTCTTC	CASSVRREGNNEQFF
TRBD2	TRBJ2-1	many	TRBV12-3/TRBV12-4	TGTGCCAGCAGTTTCCTCCCGCTAGCGGGCAATGAGCAGTTCTTC	CASSFLPLAGNEQFF